This is a list of T cell receptor beta chains from one sample in a study of CD8 T cells in Susac syndrome. TCRdb processed the immunoSEQ multiplex PCR reads anew with MiXCR; each CDR3 protein has one entry. The sample carries approximately 76,000 distinct CDR3 sequences, about 95% recorded once. Sequenced sample: CD8+ T cells from PBMCs. Receptors originate from a human donor with multiple sclerosis. The CDR3 runs from the conserved cysteine through the conserved F or W. Each record gives: V gene, D gene, J gene, clone size, CDR3 protein, CDR3 DNA. D genes are given only for firm matches. Size is stated for part of the rows, as once, few or many counts, or as a class when the clone is expanded.

v_gene: TRBV6-2/TRBV6-3; d_gene: -; j_gene: TRBJ2-1; abundance: -; CDR3aa: CASSHWKGGDGNEQFF; CDR3nt: TGTGCCAGCAGTCACTGGAAGGGGGGTGATGGTAATGAGCAGTTCTTC
v_gene: TRBV6-5; d_gene: -; j_gene: TRBJ1-3; abundance: -; CDR3aa: CASSTSPGTGNTIYF; CDR3nt: TGTGCCAGTTCGACATCGCCGGGAACTGGAAACACCATATATTTT
v_gene: TRBV6-6; d_gene: -; j_gene: TRBJ1-2; abundance: -; CDR3aa: CASSYGGREDGYTF; CDR3nt: TGTGCCAGCAGTTACGGGGGCAGGGAGGATGGCTACACCTTC
v_gene: TRBV5-1; d_gene: TRBD2; j_gene: TRBJ2-1; abundance: -; CDR3aa: CASSSSGTSGTEQFF; CDR3nt: TGCGCCAGCAGCTCTTCCGGGACTAGCGGGACTGAGCAGTTCTTC
v_gene: TRBV12-3/TRBV12-4; d_gene: -; j_gene: TRBJ1-5; abundance: -; CDR3aa: CASSPGAGQLNQPQHF; CDR3nt: TGTGCCAGCAGCCCCGGGGCCGGACAGCTCAATCAGCCCCAGCATTTT
v_gene: TRBV2; d_gene: TRBD1; j_gene: TRBJ1-2; abundance: -; CDR3aa: CASSVKLQGAGGYTF; CDR3nt: TGTGCCAGCAGTGTTAAATTACAGGGGGCAGGAGGCTACACCTTC
v_gene: TRBV29-1; d_gene: -; j_gene: TRBJ1-1; abundance: -; CDR3aa: CSALETQVWWTEAFF; CDR3nt: TGCAGCGCCCTGGAGACCCAAGTCTGGTGGACTGAAGCTTTCTTT
v_gene: TRBV7-8; d_gene: TRBD2; j_gene: TRBJ2-2; abundance: -; CDR3aa: CASSSYRTVTGLAGVRGELFF; CDR3nt: TGTGCCAGCAGCTCTTACCGCACCGTGACGGGACTAGCGGGAGTTCGCGGGGAGCTGTTTTTT
v_gene: TRBV9; d_gene: TRBD2; j_gene: TRBJ2-7; abundance: -; CDR3aa: CASSAGVPSYEQYF; CDR3nt: TGTGCCAGCAGTGCGGGAGTACCTTCCTACGAGCAGTACTTC
v_gene: TRBV7-2; d_gene: TRBD1; j_gene: TRBJ2-3; abundance: -; CDR3aa: CASSRGQGLTDTQYF; CDR3nt: TGTGCCAGCAGCCGGGGACAGGGTTTGACAGATACGCAGTATTTT
v_gene: TRBV27; d_gene: -; j_gene: TRBJ2-7; abundance: -; CDR3aa: CASSYVGVASYEQYF; CDR3nt: TGTGCCAGCAGTTACGTGGGGGTTGCCTCCTACGAGCAGTACTTC
v_gene: TRBV7-9; d_gene: TRBD1; j_gene: TRBJ1-2; abundance: -; CDR3aa: CASSSDTGGYGYTF; CDR3nt: TGTGCCAGCAGCTCTGATACAGGGGGCTATGGCTACACCTTC
v_gene: TRBV12-3/TRBV12-4; d_gene: -; j_gene: TRBJ2-4; abundance: -; CDR3aa: CASSLSGPGIQYF; CDR3nt: TGTGCCAGCAGCCTCTCAGGGCCTGGCATTCAGTACTTC
v_gene: TRBV3-1; d_gene: -; j_gene: TRBJ1-1; abundance: -; CDR3aa: CASSQERWNTEAFF; CDR3nt: TGTGCCAGCAGCCAAGAACGGTGGAACACTGAAGCTTTCTTT
v_gene: TRBV7-9; d_gene: -; j_gene: TRBJ1-4; abundance: -; CDR3aa: CASSEGSGEKLFF; CDR3nt: TGTGCCAGCAGTGAGGGATCGGGGGAAAAACTGTTTTTT
v_gene: TRBV29-1; d_gene: -; j_gene: TRBJ2-4; abundance: once; CDR3aa: CSVRKAKNIQYF; CDR3nt: TGCAGCGTCAGAAAGGCCAAAAACATTCAGTACTTC
v_gene: TRBV7-2; d_gene: -; j_gene: TRBJ2-7; abundance: -; CDR3aa: CASSATRYTSYEQYF; CDR3nt: TGTGCCAGCAGCGCGACCCGATACACCTCCTACGAGCAGTACTTC
v_gene: TRBV7-9; d_gene: -; j_gene: TRBJ2-7; abundance: -; CDR3aa: CASSLGISYEQYF; CDR3nt: TGTGCCAGCAGCTTAGGGATCTCCTACGAGCAGTACTTC
v_gene: TRBV18; d_gene: TRBD1; j_gene: TRBJ1-5; abundance: -; CDR3aa: CASSPPGQVGQPQHF; CDR3nt: TGTGCCAGCTCACCACCGGGACAGGTGGGTCAGCCCCAGCATTTT
v_gene: TRBV27; d_gene: -; j_gene: TRBJ1-5; abundance: -; CDR3aa: CASSFLAPRQNNQPQHF; CDR3nt: TGTGCCAGCAGTTTTCTGGCCCCGCGACAGAACAATCAGCCCCAGCATTTT
v_gene: TRBV7-8; d_gene: -; j_gene: TRBJ1-1; abundance: -; CDR3aa: CASSPRLLLMNTEAFF; CDR3nt: TGTGCCAGCAGCCCCCGACTGTTATTGATGAACACTGAAGCTTTCTTT
v_gene: TRBV6-5; d_gene: -; j_gene: TRBJ2-1; abundance: -; CDR3aa: CASSYSYKARLSSYNEQFF; CDR3nt: TGTGCCAGCAGTTACTCGTACAAGGCAAGGCTAAGCTCCTACAATGAGCAGTTCTTC
v_gene: TRBV7-9; d_gene: -; j_gene: TRBJ2-3; abundance: once; CDR3aa: CASSLGFDLTDTQYF; CDR3nt: TGTGCCAGCAGCTTAGGGTTTGATTTGACAGATACGCAGTATTTT
v_gene: TRBV2; d_gene: -; j_gene: TRBJ1-1; abundance: -; CDR3aa: CASKLNTEAFF; CDR3nt: TGTGCCAGCAAATTGAACACTGAAGCTTTCTTT
v_gene: TRBV13; d_gene: -; j_gene: TRBJ1-6; abundance: -; CDR3aa: CASSQVEGVPFNSPLHF; CDR3nt: TGTGCCAGCAGCCAGGTGGAGGGCGTACCATTTAATTCACCCCTCCACTTT
v_gene: TRBV27; d_gene: -; j_gene: TRBJ2-4; abundance: -; CDR3aa: CASSLGLQNIQYF; CDR3nt: TGTGCCAGCAGTTTAGGTCTTCAAAACATTCAGTACTTC
v_gene: TRBV4-1; d_gene: -; j_gene: TRBJ2-7; abundance: -; CDR3aa: CASSLRTAYEQYF; CDR3nt: TGCGCCAGCAGCCTCCGGACAGCCTACGAGCAGTACTTC
v_gene: TRBV12-3/TRBV12-4; d_gene: -; j_gene: TRBJ2-2; abundance: -; CDR3aa: CASTARGDIATGELFF; CDR3nt: TGTGCCAGCACCGCGAGAGGGGACATAGCCACCGGGGAGCTGTTTTTT
v_gene: TRBV27; d_gene: -; j_gene: TRBJ2-5; abundance: -; CDR3aa: CASSHRDQETQYF; CDR3nt: TGTGCCAGCAGCCATAGGGATCAAGAGACCCAGTACTTC
v_gene: TRBV7-2; d_gene: TRBD2; j_gene: TRBJ2-7; abundance: -; CDR3aa: CASSLGGLAGDEQYF; CDR3nt: TGTGCCAGCAGCTTAGGGGGACTAGCGGGTGACGAGCAGTACTTC
v_gene: TRBV29-1; d_gene: TRBD2; j_gene: TRBJ2-7; abundance: -; CDR3aa: CSVFASGSYEQYF; CDR3nt: TGCAGCGTCTTTGCTAGCGGGAGTTACGAGCAGTACTTC
v_gene: TRBV30; d_gene: -; j_gene: TRBJ1-6; abundance: -; CDR3aa: CAWSTAATYSPLHF; CDR3nt: TGTGCCTGGTCGACCGCTGCTACCTATTCACCCCTCCACTTT
v_gene: TRBV24-1; d_gene: TRBD2; j_gene: TRBJ2-1; abundance: -; CDR3aa: CATSDPASGRGEQFF; CDR3nt: TGTGCCACCAGTGATCCGGCTAGCGGGAGGGGCGAGCAGTTCTTC
v_gene: TRBV18; d_gene: -; j_gene: TRBJ2-1; abundance: -; CDR3aa: CASSPSGYGYRNEQFF; CDR3nt: TGTGCCAGCTCGCCTTCGGGGTATGGGTACAGAAATGAGCAGTTCTTC
v_gene: TRBV5-1; d_gene: -; j_gene: TRBJ1-1; abundance: -; CDR3aa: CASSLARAGEGTEAFF; CDR3nt: TGCGCCAGCAGCTTGGCCCGGGCAGGAGAAGGCACTGAAGCTTTCTTT
v_gene: TRBV27; d_gene: -; j_gene: TRBJ2-3; abundance: -; CDR3aa: CASSLRQSSTDTQYF; CDR3nt: TGTGCCAGCAGTTTGAGACAGTCCAGCACAGATACGCAGTATTTT
v_gene: TRBV27; d_gene: -; j_gene: TRBJ1-2; abundance: -; CDR3aa: CASSLLSENYGYTF; CDR3nt: TGTGCCAGCAGTTTATTGTCAGAGAACTATGGCTACACCTTC
v_gene: TRBV5-4; d_gene: -; j_gene: TRBJ2-5; abundance: -; CDR3aa: CASSSGVTYRDVQETQYF; CDR3nt: TGTGCCAGCAGCTCGGGGGTGACATACCGGGACGTCCAAGAGACCCAGTACTTC
v_gene: TRBV3-1; d_gene: -; j_gene: TRBJ2-3; abundance: -; CDR3aa: CASSRGTISTDTQYF; CDR3nt: TGTGCCAGCAGCCGCGGGACAATCAGCACAGATACGCAGTATTTT
v_gene: TRBV7-8; d_gene: -; j_gene: TRBJ1-1; abundance: -; CDR3aa: CASSRDTHTEAFF; CDR3nt: TGTGCCAGCAGCCGGGACACACACACTGAAGCTTTCTTT
v_gene: TRBV5-6; d_gene: TRBD2; j_gene: TRBJ2-2; abundance: -; CDR3aa: CASSLNGAGDVTGELFF; CDR3nt: TGTGCCAGCAGCTTGAACGGCGCGGGAGATGTCACCGGGGAGCTGTTTTTT
v_gene: TRBV7-8; d_gene: -; j_gene: TRBJ2-3; abundance: -; CDR3aa: CASSQAAARVDTQYF; CDR3nt: TGTGCCAGCAGCCAAGCGGCCGCGCGGGTAGATACGCAGTATTTT